This T cell receptor (beta chain) is from a study of regulatory T cells in long-lasting Graves disease. Study-level points and caveats: Gene preferences differed: TRBV28, TRBJ1-2, TRBJ2-5 in persistent cases.

Libraries of TCR beta came from iRepertoire HTBI primers plus Arm-PCR of CDR3 regions. Methods used by the authors: From all samples, identification returned over 11 TRBJ and 60 to 80 TRBV segments. One entry per CDR3 protein results from TCRdb running MiXCR on the multiplex PCR reads. The V and J calls and clone size come from TCRdb's table, not from the authors' own analysis. The data hold fewer than 650,000 distinct CDR3 sequences, with 15% to 20% observed a single time. This clonotype has at least ten counts. Its antigen is undetermined. The time point: newly diagnosed GD, antithyroid drugs for less than 3 months. PBMCs were the source of the RNA used for TCR sequencing. Trimming left V 2 bases short and J 7 bases short, with 11 bases between. The germline CDR1 and CDR2 sequences are SGHAT and FQNNGV. The CDR3 consists of 13 residues. The same data also went into a second study, on T cells in Graves' hyperthyroidism and ophthalmopathy.

The sample here was peripheral blood mononuclear cells (PBMCs), taken at new diagnosis, from a patient treated with antithyroid drugs. The sequence was collected from a man between 18 and 35 years old with Graves disease. This rearrangement joins TRBV11-2 to TRBJ1-2; D gene ambiguous. In DNA, the CDR3 is TGTGCCAGCAGCTTAATCTTATTTGGTGGCTACACCTTC. It encodes CASSLILFGGYTF.